Included here is one TCR beta chain sequence, with context. Data came from immunoSEQ multiplex PCR; TCRdb stores just in-frame clones and leaves some out. The sample has fewer than 35,000 clones, 80% to 90% seen once. This sample stems from a study of OX40 agonist ivuxolimab in advanced cancers. This clonotype originated in an adult with an advanced solid tumor such as melanoma, head and neck, liver or kidney cancer. The sample here was CD4+ or CD8+ T cells sorted from blood, taken in a trial of the OX40 agonist ivuxolimab.

The CDR3 sequence: CASSFTAGANVLTF. DNA for the CDR3: TGTGCCAGCAGCTTTACGGCTGGGGCCAACGTCCTGACTTTC. The V gene is TRBV11-3, the J gene TRBJ2-6, with no clear D. V dropped 3 bases and J dropped 2 bases, with 5 bases sitting between them. Germline CDR1 SGHNT, CDR2 YENEEA. The CDR3 totals 14 residues.